Listed here are 16 T cell receptor beta chains from one sample, sequenced in a study of blood T cell repertoires in COVID-19. Assay: immunoSEQ multiplex PCR; the TCRdb copy retains only in-frame clones and omits some. The sample records more than 130,000 clones, around nine tenths being singletons. Sequenced: peripheral blood. The origin of the receptors is a woman between 35 and 50 years old with acute or convalescent COVID-19.

CDR3 in DNA: TGTGCCAGCAGCTTGATGGGGGGGTTCGGCTACACCTTC. It translates to CASSLMGGFGYTF. V usage is TRBV7-8 and J usage is TRBJ1-2, with D possibly being TRBD1 (5 bases). CDR1 SGHVS and CDR2 FQNEAQ come from the germline V gene. Trimming left V 3 bases short and J 8 bases short, with 13 bases between. The CDR3 sequence is 13 residues long.

The chain carries TRBV6-4 and TRBJ2-3; 10 bases match TRBD2. Unmatched junction bases numbered 3, after V lost 5 bases and J lost 4 bases. The germline V gene has CDR1 MRHNA and CDR2 SNTAGT. CDR3 length: 14 residues. The CDR3: CASSHLAGADTQYF. CDR3 DNA sequence: TGTGCCAGCAGTCATCTAGCGGGAGCAGATACGCAGTATTTT.

The genes are TRBV28 and TRBJ1-4; D may be TRBD1 (6 bases). CDR1 is MDHEN, CDR2 SYDVKM, per germline. V was cut by 5 bases and J by 7 bases, with 17 bases left in between. This CDR3 comprises 15 residues. CDR3 residues: CASSPLGGASEKLFF. Here the CDR3 DNA reads TGTGCCAGCAGTCCCCTAGGGGGGGCGAGTGAAAAACTGTTTTTT.

This rearrangement joins TRBV19 to TRBJ1-1, with unresolved D. The germline CDR1 and CDR2 sequences are LNHDA and SQIVND (reference sequence). The CDR3 is made up of 14 amino acids. V shed 6 bases and J shed 1 base, with 12 bases lying between them. The CDR3 DNA sequence: TGTGCCAGTAGCCCCCGGCCAGGGAACACTGAAGCTTTCTTT. It is translated as CASSPRPGNTEAFF.

The genes are TRBV11-3 and TRBJ2-7; a weak D match, TRBD2 (6 bases). The CDR3 loop spans 13 amino acids. Deletions cut 5 bases from V and 7 bases from J, with 15 bases between. Looked up from germline, CDR1 is SGHNT and CDR2 is YENEEA. The DNA for the CDR3 is TGTGCCAGCAGCCCGGAGGGCCGCGGGGAGCAGTACTTC. It is translated as CASSPEGRGEQYF.

The chain has TRBV3-1 (or the pseudogene TRBV3-2) and TRBJ2-3; 14 nucleotides align to TRBD2. The CDR3 consists of 17 residues. Trimming removed 0 bases from V and 9 bases from J; junction bases left unmatched: 8. Germline V gene data show CDR1 as LGHDT and CDR2 as YNNKEL (reference sequence). CDR3 in DNA: TGTGCCAGCAGCCAAGAGGGACTAGCGGGAGTTCTCAAGACGCAGTATTTT. Its translation: CASSQEGLAGVLKTQYF.

V and J are TRBV24-1 and TRBJ2-7; 9 nucleotides match TRBD2. Germline V gene data show CDR1 as KGHDR and CDR2 as SFDVKD. The CDR3 runs to 17 residues. J lost 0 bases, V lost 7 bases, and 12 bases had no gene match. The CDR3 loop is CATSASGLAGSSYEQYF. The CDR3 DNA follows: TGTGCCACCAGCGCCTCTGGGCTAGCGGGGAGCTCCTACGAGCAGTACTTC.

The gene calls are TRBV19 and TRBJ1-3, with 9 bases identical to TRBD1. This CDR3 is built from 16 residues. CDR1 LNHDA and CDR2 SQIVND come from the germline V gene (reference sequence). The junction had 8 bases not matched to a gene; V was cut back by 6 bases and J by 2 bases. CDR3 nucleotide sequence: TGTGCCAGTAGGCCGGGACAGGGTATTACTGGAAACACCATATATTTT. It translates to CASRPGQGITGNTIYF. Full variable domain (outside the CDR3, taken from reference TRBV19 and TRBJ1-3): DGGITQSPKYLFRKEGQNVTLSCEQNLNHDAMYWYRQDPGQGLRLIYYSQIVNDFQKGDIAEGYSVSREKKESFPLTVTSAQKNPTAFYLCASRPGQGITGNTIYFGEGSWLTVV.

The CDR3 protein is CASSTDSAGCEQYF. The CDR3 DNA sequence: TGCGCCAGCAGCACGGACTCCGCGGGTTGCGAGCAGTACTTC. The chain joins TRBV10-1 to TRBJ2-7; D might be TRBD2 (5 bases). This CDR3 is built from 14 residues. Germline CDR1 reads WNHNN; CDR2 reads SYGVQD (reference sequence). V shed 6 bases and J shed 6 bases, with 18 bases lying between them.

The chain carries TRBV10-3 and TRBJ1-1, with D possibly being TRBD1 (6 bases). Germline V gives CDR1 ENHRY, CDR2 SYGVKD. This CDR3 contains 14 residues. Between the trimmed V and J ends, which lost 5 bases and 5 bases, there was a span of 15 bases. CDR3 bases: TGTGCCATCAGTTCCTCGGCAGGGGCTACTGAAGCTTTCTTT. Translated: CAISSSAGATEAFF.

The rearrangement uses TRBV18 and TRBJ2-5; D remains unclear. Germline CDR1 is KGHSH and CDR2 is LQKENI. The V and J ends lost 1 base and 4 bases respectively, with 7 bases between them. The CDR3 has 13 amino acids. The DNA of the CDR3 is TGTGCCAGCTCACCACTAAGGAGAGAGACCCAGTACTTC. It yields the protein CASSPLRRETQYF.

The rearrangement uses TRBV20-1 and TRBJ1-6, with D possibly being TRBD1 (5 bases). V was pared by 3 bases and J by 3 bases, with 9 bases between. The germline gives CDR1 DFQATT, CDR2 SNEGSKA (reference sequence). The CDR3 is made up of 14 amino acids. The CDR3 region is CSASGASYNSPLHF. The CDR3 coding sequence is TGCAGTGCTAGTGGGGCCAGCTATAATTCACCCCTCCACTTT.

This chain connects TRBV29-1 to TRBJ1-1; tentative D call: TRBD1 (6 bases). Per germline, CDR1 SQVTM and CDR2 ANQGSEA. The CDR3 is 12 residues long. Trimming stripped 4 bases from V and 6 bases from J, with 12 bases between. The CDR3 sequence: CSVGEQGPEAFF. The CDR3 nucleotides are TGCAGCGTTGGGGAACAGGGTCCTGAAGCTTTCTTT.

This clone was seen once. The chain joins TRBV9 to TRBJ2-7; the D is unclear. V was cut by 4 bases and J by 4 bases, with 12 bases left in between. Germline CDR1 reads SGDLS; CDR2 reads YYNGEE. CDR3 size: 13 residues. CDR3 region: CASSPPWSYEQYF. The CDR3 region has the DNA TGTGCCAGCAGCCCCCCATGGAGTTACGAGCAGTACTTC.

The rearrangement uses TRBV6-5 and TRBJ1-1; D unclear. This CDR3 is 15 amino acids long. Trimming removed 0 bases from V and 1 base from J, with 9 bases in between. Germline V lookup: CDR1 MNHEY, CDR2 SVGAGI. The CDR3 protein is CASSYSSGWNTEAFF. CDR3 nucleotide sequence: TGTGCCAGCAGTTACTCATCAGGTTGGAACACTGAAGCTTTCTTT.

The V and J genes are TRBV18 and TRBJ1-6; D is perhaps TRBD1 (5 bases). CDR3 length: 13 residues. Germline loops: CDR1 KGHSH, CDR2 LQKENI. V lost 4 bases and J 10 bases, leaving 11 bases between the germline ends. CDR3 nucleotides: TGTGCCAGCTCACTGGGGGGACGGTCACCCCTCCACTTT. This codes for CASSLGGRSPLHF.